This T cell receptor beta chain was recovered during a study of shared clonotypes between healthy human individuals. Study results and caveats: Generation probability values for non-shared clonotypes were lower than those for clonotypes shared by all four donors. Naive subsets, compared against memory subsets, generally had larger estimated richness values. Naive CD4 clonotypes overlapped across a handful of donors at approximately 5.5%.

Using immunoSEQ multiplex PCR, the repertoire was profiled, and TCRdb retains in-frame clones only, with some absent. The table shows roughly 600,000 clones, with roughly 98% occurring only once. Cells designated naive CD8 were CD45RO-negative and were positively selected for CCR7, with terminally differentiated effector memory CD45RA+ cells excluded. A word on this clone: Its antigen is as yet unknown.

The sequenced sample consisted of naive CD8+ T cells sorted from blood. This TCR derives from a man aged 30-40 years in good health.

CDR3: CASSLAAGYYNEQFF. The CDR3 DNA sequence: TGTGCCAGCAGCTTAGCAGCGGGATACTACAATGAGCAGTTCTTC. The chain uses TRBV7-2 and TRBJ2-1, with 7 nucleotides matching TRBD2. Germline V gives CDR1 SGHTA, CDR2 FQGNSA. This CDR3 comprises 15 residues. V lost 0 bases to trimming and J lost 3 bases; unmatched junction nucleotides: 2.